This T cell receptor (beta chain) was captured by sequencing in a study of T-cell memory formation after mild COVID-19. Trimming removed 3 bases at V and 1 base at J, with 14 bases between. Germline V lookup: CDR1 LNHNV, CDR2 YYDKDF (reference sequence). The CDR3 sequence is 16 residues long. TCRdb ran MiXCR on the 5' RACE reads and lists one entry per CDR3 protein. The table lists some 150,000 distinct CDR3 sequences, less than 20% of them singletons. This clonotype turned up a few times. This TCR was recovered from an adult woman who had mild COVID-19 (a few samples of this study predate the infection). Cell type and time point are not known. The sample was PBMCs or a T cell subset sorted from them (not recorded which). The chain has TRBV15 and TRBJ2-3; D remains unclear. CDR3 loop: CATSSGTILRTDTQYF. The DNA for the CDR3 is TGTGCCACCAGCAGTGGCACGATTCTCCGCACAGATACGCAGTATTTT.